The TCR beta chain described here comes from a study of blood T cell repertoires in COVID-19. Whole-study context: Samples of COVID-19 (acute and convalescent) were obtained from the United States, Italy and Spain.

This CDR3 is 14 amino acids long. Germline V gives CDR1 SGHDT, CDR2 YYEEEE. J lost 4 bases, V lost 0 bases, and 3 bases had no gene match. Per the authors' pipeline: Researchers report that nucleated cell counts were estimated from reference gene primer amplification. Measured with immunoSEQ multiplex PCR; TCRdb has only the in-frame clones, and not every one. The DNA was the basis for D and trimming; V, J and clone size are from that table. The repertoire includes nearly 95,000 clones, about nine tenths of them detected once, and 4.5% to 6% sits in the top ten. The chain uses TRBV5-6 and TRBJ1-2, with 7 bases fitting TRBD1. This sequence was found in a woman at least 80 years old with acute or convalescent COVID-19. Sequenced input: peripheral blood. CDR3 coding DNA: TGTGCCAGCAGCTTGGTAGGGGGCAGCTATGGCTACACCTTC. Translating gives CASSLVGGSYGYTF. The full variable domain, completed using reference TRBV5-6 and TRBJ1-2, is DAGVTQSPTHLIKTRGQQVTLRCSPKSGHDTVSWYQQALGQGPQFIFQYYEEEERQRGNFPDRFSGHQFPNYSSELNVNALLLGDSALYLCASSLVGGSYGYTFGSGTRLTVV.